This T cell receptor beta chain was sequenced in a study of blood T cell repertoires in COVID-19. The wider study: The samples span acute and convalescent COVID-19 from the United States, Italy and Spain.

The V end was cut by 1 base, the J end by 0 bases, with 8 bases between. This CDR3 spans 15 amino acids. From germline, CDR1 is SGHRS and CDR2 YFSETQ. Methods used by the authors: Nucleated cell counts were estimated from reference gene primer amplification. Clones were sequenced by immunoSEQ multiplex PCR, and TCRdb holds only the in-frame ones, with some missing. D and trimming were read from the DNA, whereas the V and J calls and clone size are those reported in that table. Of 200,000 to 250,000 clones listed, roughly 87% were seen once; the top ten hold around 2.6%. Individuals drawn from around 25 US areas were about 18 to 95 years old.

Sequencing was performed on PBMCs or T cells enriched from blood (not recorded which). The TCR was taken from a woman in her 30s with acute COVID-19. The V call is TRBV5-1, the J call TRBJ2-1; D not certain. This CDR3 reads CASSLLDSSYNEQFF. Here the CDR3 DNA reads TGCGCCAGCAGCTTGCTCGATAGCTCCTACAATGAGCAGTTCTTC.